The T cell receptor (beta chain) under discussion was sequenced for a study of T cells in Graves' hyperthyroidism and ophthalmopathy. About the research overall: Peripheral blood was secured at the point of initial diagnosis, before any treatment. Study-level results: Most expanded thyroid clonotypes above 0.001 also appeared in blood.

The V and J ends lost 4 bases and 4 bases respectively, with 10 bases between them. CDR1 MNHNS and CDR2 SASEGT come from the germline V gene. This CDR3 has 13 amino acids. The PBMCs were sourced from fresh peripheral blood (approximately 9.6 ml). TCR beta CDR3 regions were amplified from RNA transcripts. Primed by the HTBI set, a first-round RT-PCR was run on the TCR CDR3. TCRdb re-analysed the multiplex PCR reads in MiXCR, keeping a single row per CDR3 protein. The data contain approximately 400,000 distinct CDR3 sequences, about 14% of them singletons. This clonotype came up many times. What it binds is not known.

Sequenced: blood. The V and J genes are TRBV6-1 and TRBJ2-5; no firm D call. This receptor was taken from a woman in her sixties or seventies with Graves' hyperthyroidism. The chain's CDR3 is CASSAAVGETQYF. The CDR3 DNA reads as TGTGCCAGCAGTGCCGCCGTGGGAGAGACCCAGTACTTC.